What follows is one T cell receptor (beta chain) and its context. The data stem from a study of blood T cell repertoires in COVID-19. Study overall: T cells, B-cell-depleted T cells, or PBMCs provided the cDNA or gDNA that served as material.

Libraries were prepared by immunoSEQ multiplex PCR; TCRdb keeps only in-frame clonotypes and omits some of them. The data show some 250,000 clones, 70% to 80% seen once. Germline-derived CDR1 and CDR2 are SGHRS and YFSETQ. The junction had 13 bases not matched to a gene; V was cut back by 4 bases and J by 2 bases. CDR3 length: 18 residues. The sample comprised peripheral blood. The sequence derives from a woman aged 80 or over with acute or convalescent COVID-19. The J gene is TRBJ2-3, the V gene TRBV5-1; 10 bases are shared with TRBD2. CDR3 coding DNA: TGCGCCAGCAGCCCCTCAGGGGTAGCGGGAGGTAACACAGATACGCAGTATTTT. Translated, it gives CASSPSGVAGGNTDTQYF.